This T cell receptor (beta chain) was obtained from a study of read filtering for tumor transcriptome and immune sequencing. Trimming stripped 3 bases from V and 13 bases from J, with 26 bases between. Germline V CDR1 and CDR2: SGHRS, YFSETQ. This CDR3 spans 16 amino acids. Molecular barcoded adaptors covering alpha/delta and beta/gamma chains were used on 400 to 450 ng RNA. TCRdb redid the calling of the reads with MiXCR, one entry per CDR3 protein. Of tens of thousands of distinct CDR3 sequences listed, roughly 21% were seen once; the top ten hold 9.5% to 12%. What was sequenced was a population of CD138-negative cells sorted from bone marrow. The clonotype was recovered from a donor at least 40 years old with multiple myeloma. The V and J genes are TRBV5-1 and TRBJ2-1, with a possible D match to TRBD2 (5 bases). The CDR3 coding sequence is TGCGCCAGCAGCTACGACATGGGAGTTGGGTCCAGTGAACAGTTCTTC. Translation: CASSYDMGVGSSEQFF.